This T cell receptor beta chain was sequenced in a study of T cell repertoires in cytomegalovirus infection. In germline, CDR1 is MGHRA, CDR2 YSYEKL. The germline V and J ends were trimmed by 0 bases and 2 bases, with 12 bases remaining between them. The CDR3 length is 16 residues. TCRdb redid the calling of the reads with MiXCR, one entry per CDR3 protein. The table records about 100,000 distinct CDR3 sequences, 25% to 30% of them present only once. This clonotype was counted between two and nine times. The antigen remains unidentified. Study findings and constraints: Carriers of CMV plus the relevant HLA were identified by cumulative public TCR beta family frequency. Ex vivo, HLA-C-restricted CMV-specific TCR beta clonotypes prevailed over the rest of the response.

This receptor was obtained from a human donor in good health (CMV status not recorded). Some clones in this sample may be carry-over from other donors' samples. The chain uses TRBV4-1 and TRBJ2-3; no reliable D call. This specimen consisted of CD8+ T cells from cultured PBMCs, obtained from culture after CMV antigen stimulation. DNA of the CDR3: TGCGCCAGCAGCCAAGATCCGAGACTTAACACAGATACGCAGTATTTT. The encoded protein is CASSQDPRLNTDTQYF.